This record covers a single T cell receptor (beta chain). Its recognized antigen is unknown. Qualities for individual bases were not recorded, and no much larger clone is one base off. The time point label corresponds to: about 28 days (+/-7) after the second vaccine dose. Because spike-specific TCR depth and breadth did not differ between the two schedules, AZD1222 recipients who got a second dose at roughly 4 weeks were pooled with those who got a second dose at roughly 12 weeks. Vaccinee samples were obtained from the UK trials COV001 and COV002, which included a single-blind randomized controlled phase 2/3 trial of AZD1222 (ChAdOx1 nCoV-19) in healthy adults. Trial participant PBMC samples were collected at day 0 and day 28 after the second dose for TCRbeta chain sequencing. The sample belongs to a study of T cell responses to AZD1222 COVID-19 vaccine listed by TCRdb under 2021. Background for the entire study: A total of over 230 trial participants underwent TCR sequencing, of whom about 210 received two doses of AZD1222 and some 26 received two doses of the MenACWY control vaccine. Trial participants were enrolled by age into 18-55, 56-69 and 70-plus year subgroups, with around 140, 26 and 57 TCR-sequenced participants respectively. The study at large found these results: The 56-69-year group was small, and its depth increase did not reach significance, likely because of low power. After two AZD1222 doses, spike-specific TCR breadth and depth were significantly higher than at day 0 and than in MenACWY recipients. Only five or six AZD1222 recipients were SARS-CoV-2 seropositive at baseline, limiting conclusions about previously exposed vaccinees. Because no samples from the day 14 peak response were available, repertoires could be characterized only after the peak T cell response. Reportedly, close to half of the unique spike-specific TCRs recognized epitopes lying outside the regions that are mutated in the B.1.351 and B.1.1.7 variants. Participants were mostly white British and included more females than males, and it was suggested by the authors that clonal diversity may have been underestimated. The whole spike protein was spanned by vaccine-associated CD4 TCRs, and dominant responses were seen in regions 160-218 and 743-854.

The CDR3 regions of human TCRbeta chains were analyzed by immunosequencing. The paper's processing steps were these. TCRs in the repertoires were compared against a reference library of SARS-CoV-2-specific TCRs that had been generated with the MIRA antigen-specificity platform. Breadth was defined as the fraction of unique TCRs that were SARS-CoV-2-associated, and depth was defined as the fraction of total T cells that were SARS-CoV-2-associated. Each spike-specific TCR was assigned to its reactive spike region and to a CD4 or CD8 class using the MIRA data. Log10-transformed breadth and depth values were compared by one-way ANOVA with Sidak's multiple comparisons tests. TCRdb took over this immuneACCESS table, retaining in-frame rearrangements with V and J assigned. Such tables are incomplete; in checked studies, under half of the missing clones stem from an unresolved V gene, and the remainder is unexplained. That table supplies the V and J calls and clone size; D and trimming were determined from the DNA. In all, the sample holds approximately 190,000 clones, and approximately 93% of those were seen once. Approximately 1% of the sample is held by the ten biggest clonotypes.

Relative to germline, V is 6 bases shorter and J is 0 bases shorter, with 12 bases between their ends. CDR1 and CDR2 are drawn from the germline V gene: SQVTM, ANQGSEA. The CDR3 measures 14 amino acids from cysteine to phenylalanine. Just CDR3 DNA is preserved here, 42 bases in frame from base 1. The clonotype comes from an adult who received the AZD1222 COVID-19 vaccine. The sequence links TRBV29-1 to TRBJ1-3; no D gene can be assigned with confidence. The sequences come from peripheral blood, collected 28 days after the second AZD1222 dose. The DNA sequence is TGCAGCGTCCACGACGGGATCTCTGGAAACACCATATATTTT. This translates into CSVHDGISGNTIYF.